This T cell receptor beta chain stems from a study of T cell responses to AZD1222 COVID-19 vaccine (dated by TCRdb to about 2021). In terms of the full investigation: Because spike-specific TCR depth and breadth did not differ between the two schedules, AZD1222 recipients who got a second dose at roughly 4 weeks were pooled with those who got a second dose at roughly 12 weeks. TCR sequencing was performed for 230 to 250 trial participants, of whom 200 to 210 were given two doses of AZD1222 and approximately 25 were given two doses of MenACWY control vaccine. Enrollment into the trials was organized by age into subgroups of 18-55, 56-69 and 70-plus years, and those subgroups contained about 160, 30 and 59 TCR-sequenced participants, respectively. Results and caveats for the whole study, not just this receptor: After two AZD1222 doses, spike-specific TCR breadth and depth were significantly higher than at day 0 and than in MenACWY recipients. Reportedly, close to half of the unique spike-specific TCRs recognized epitopes lying outside the regions that are mutated in the B.1.351 and B.1.1.7 variants. The 56-69-year group was small, and its depth increase did not reach significance, likely because of low power. Because no day 14 peak-response samples were available, the repertoires could be characterized only after the peak T cell response. Vaccine-associated CD4 TCRs spanned the whole spike protein, with dominant responses in regions 160-218 and 743-854. Only five or six AZD1222 recipients were SARS-CoV-2 seropositive at baseline, limiting conclusions about previously exposed vaccinees. Participants were mostly white British and included more females than males, and it was suggested by the authors that clonal diversity may have been underestimated.

As concerns this clone: What antigen it recognizes has not been identified. The sample holds no much larger clone one base away, and base qualities are not on file.

The sample's time point, from its label and the paper: baseline before first vaccination. Samples from vaccinated people were obtained from the UK trials COV001 and COV002, which included a single-blind randomized controlled phase 2/3 trial of AZD1222 (ChAdOx1 nCoV-19) in healthy adults. For TCRbeta chain sequencing, PBMC samples from trial participants were taken at day 0 and at day 28 after the second dose. Inclusive of the bounding cysteine and phenylalanine, the CDR3 is 13 residues long. Of all the DNA, just the CDR3 is kept, 39 bases in frame from base 1. CDR1 is given as SGHTA and CDR2 as FQGNSA, both from the germline V gene. The junction carries 13 bases between V and J, which are trimmed by 8 bases and 3 bases respectively. The CDR3 regions of human TCRbeta chains were analyzed by immunosequencing. The study's processing was this. TCRs in the repertoires were compared against a reference library of SARS-CoV-2-specific TCRs that had been generated with the MIRA antigen-specificity platform. Breadth meant the fraction of unique TCRs that were SARS-CoV-2-associated, whereas depth meant the fraction of total T cells that were SARS-CoV-2-associated. Using the MIRA data, every spike-specific TCR was mapped to the spike region that the TCR reacted to and assigned to either a CD4 or a CD8 class. Log10-transformed breadth and depth values were compared by one-way ANOVA with Sidak's multiple comparisons tests. Held by TCRdb, this immuneACCESS table contains in-frame sequences only and omits some clones. Under half of the omission traces to an unresolved V gene where checked; the cause of the rest is unknown. V, J and clone size were drawn from that table, and D and trimming were deduced from the DNA. The sample table records some 150,000 clones; about 89% of these occur just once. The ten largest account for 4.7% of the sample.

This chain is built from TRBV7-2 and TRBJ1-2; no D gene can be assigned with confidence. The sequence was collected from an adult in good health. This specimen consisted of peripheral blood, obtained on day 0 of AZD1222 vaccination. The nucleotides read TGTGCCAGCGCCTGGACGGCCTACTATGGCTACACCTTC. This is translated as CASAWTAYYGYTF.